The sequence of this T cell receptor beta chain was determined in a study of cytomegalovirus exposure and HLA in healthy donors. It was with 60 Vbeta and 13 Jbeta primers that the PCR ran. Profiled with immunoSEQ multiplex PCR; TCRdb holds only in-frame clones, not every one. The table lists around 140,000 clones, roughly 87% of them singletons. Study-level findings and limits: Previously analyzed data showed that most TCR beta V segments were productive at a frequency of about 90% or about 30%. TCR beta chains numbering under 200 were designated cytomegalovirus-associated. As a later analysis showed, several of the most significant clusters appeared to be linked to common viral pathogens.

Those who donated were healthy bone marrow donors. A word on this clone: The antigen is not known.

This CDR3 region has 15 residues. With 4 bases clipped from V and 2 bases from J, the junction kept 2 bases outside the gene matches. Germline V gene data show CDR1 as ENHRY and CDR2 as SYGVKD. The receptor's source is a woman aged 40 to 50 in good health and CMV-seronegative. The rearrangement links TRBV10-3 to TRBJ2-3, with 11 bases aligning to TRBD2. Material for sequencing was PBMCs. As DNA, the CDR3 is TGTGCCATCAGTGCGACTAGCGGGGACACAGATACGCAGTATTTT. It yields the protein CAISATSGDTDTQYF.